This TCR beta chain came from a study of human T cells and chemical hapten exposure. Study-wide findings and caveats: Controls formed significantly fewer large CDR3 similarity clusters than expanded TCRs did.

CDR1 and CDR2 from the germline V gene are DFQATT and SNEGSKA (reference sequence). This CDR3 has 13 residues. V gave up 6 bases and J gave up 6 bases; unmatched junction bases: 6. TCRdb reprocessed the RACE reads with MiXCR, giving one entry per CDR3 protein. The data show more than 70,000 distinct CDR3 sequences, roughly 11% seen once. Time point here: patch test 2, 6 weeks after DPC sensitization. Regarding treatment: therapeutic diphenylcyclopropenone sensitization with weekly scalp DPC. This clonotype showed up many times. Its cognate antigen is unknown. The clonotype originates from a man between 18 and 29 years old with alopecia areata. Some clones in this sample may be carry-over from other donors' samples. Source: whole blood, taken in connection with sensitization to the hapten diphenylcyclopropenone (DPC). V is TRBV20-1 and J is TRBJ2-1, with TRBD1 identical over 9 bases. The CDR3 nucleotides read TGCAGTGCAACCGGGACAGGGTTCAATGAGCAGTTCTTC. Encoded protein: CSATGTGFNEQFF.